This T cell receptor (beta chain) is drawn from a study of CD8+CD57+ T cells in acquired aplastic anemia. Trimming removed 0 bases at V and 0 bases at J, with 7 bases between. Germline V gene data show CDR1 as SGDLS and CDR2 as YYNGEE. This CDR3 contains 16 residues. In patients chosen for sequencing, flow cytometry had shown CD8+CD57+ cell expansion. For CDR3 and TCR beta VDJ profiling, genomic DNA was the template used. TCRdb fed the reads into MiXCR, producing one record per CDR3 protein. The table records 200,000 to 250,000 distinct CDR3 sequences, 50% to 70% of them present only once. Source material: sorted CD4+, CD8+, or CD8+CD57+ T cells (not recorded which) from PBMCs. The chain links TRBV9 to TRBJ2-6; unclear D gene. The sequence was collected from a human donor with aplastic anemia. CDR3 in amino acids: CASSVARPSGANVLTF. The CDR3, as DNA: TGTGCCAGCAGCGTAGCCCGACCCTCTGGGGCCAACGTCCTGACTTTC.